This paragraph reports one T cell receptor (beta chain). The sample comes from a study of OX40 agonist ivuxolimab in advanced cancers. Germline V CDR1 and CDR2: LNHNV, YYDKDF (reference sequence). V dropped 5 bases and J dropped 4; count of bases not matched to a gene: 6. CDR3 length: 15 residues. Generated by immunoSEQ multiplex PCR, the TCRdb table keeps only in-frame clones and is missing some. The repertoire holds 76,000 or so clones, with around 86% as singletons. The chain joins TRBV15 to TRBJ2-2; 8 bases agree with TRBD2. The material sequenced was CD4+ or CD8+ T cells sorted from blood, taken in a trial of the OX40 agonist ivuxolimab. The TCR originated in an adult with an advanced solid tumor such as melanoma, head and neck, liver or kidney cancer. The DNA of the CDR3 is TGTGCCACCAGCTCCCTAGCGGGTGCCACCGGGGAGCTGTTTTTT. Residues: CATSSLAGATGELFF.